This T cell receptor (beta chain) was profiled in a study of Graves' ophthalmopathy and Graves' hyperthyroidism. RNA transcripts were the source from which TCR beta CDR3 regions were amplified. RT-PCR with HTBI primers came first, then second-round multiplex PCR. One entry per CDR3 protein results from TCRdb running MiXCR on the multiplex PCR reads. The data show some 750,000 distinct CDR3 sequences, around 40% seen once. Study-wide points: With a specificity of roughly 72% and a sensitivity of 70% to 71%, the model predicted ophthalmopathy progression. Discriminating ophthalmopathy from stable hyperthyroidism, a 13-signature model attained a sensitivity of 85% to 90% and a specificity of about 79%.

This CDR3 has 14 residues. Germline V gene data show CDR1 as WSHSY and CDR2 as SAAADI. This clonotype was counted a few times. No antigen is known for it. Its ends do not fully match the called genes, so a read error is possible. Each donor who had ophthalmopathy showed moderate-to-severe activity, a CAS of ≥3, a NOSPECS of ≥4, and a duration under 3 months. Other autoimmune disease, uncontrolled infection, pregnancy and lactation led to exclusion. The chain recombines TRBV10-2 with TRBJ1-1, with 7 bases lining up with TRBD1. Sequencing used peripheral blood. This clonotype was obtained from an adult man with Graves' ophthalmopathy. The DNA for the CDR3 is TGTGCCAGCAGCGAACGAGGGGACAGCCGAGAAGCTTTCTTT. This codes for CASSERGDSREAFF.